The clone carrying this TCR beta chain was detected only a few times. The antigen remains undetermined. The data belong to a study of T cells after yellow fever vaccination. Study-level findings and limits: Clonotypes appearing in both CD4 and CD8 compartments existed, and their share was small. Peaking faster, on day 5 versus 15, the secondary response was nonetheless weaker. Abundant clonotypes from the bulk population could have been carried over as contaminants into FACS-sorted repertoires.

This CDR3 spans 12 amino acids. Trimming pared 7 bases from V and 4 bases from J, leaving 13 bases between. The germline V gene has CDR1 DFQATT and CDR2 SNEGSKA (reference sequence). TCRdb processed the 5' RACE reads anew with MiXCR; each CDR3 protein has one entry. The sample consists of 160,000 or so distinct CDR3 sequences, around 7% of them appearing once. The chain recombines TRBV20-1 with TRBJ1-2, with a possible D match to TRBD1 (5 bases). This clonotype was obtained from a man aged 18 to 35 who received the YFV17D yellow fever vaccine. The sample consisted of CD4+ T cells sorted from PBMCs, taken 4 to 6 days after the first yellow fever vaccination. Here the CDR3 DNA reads TGCAGTGGGGGGGGAGGGTTCTATGGCTACACCTTC. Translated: CSGGGGFYGYTF.